The T cell receptor beta chain under discussion was sequenced for a study of regulatory T cells in long-lasting Graves disease. Building of the TCR beta libraries involved iRepertoire HTBI primers and Arm-PCR of CDR3 regions. TCRdb processed the multiplex PCR reads anew with MiXCR; each CDR3 protein has one entry. The sample records roughly 360,000 distinct CDR3 sequences, 12% being singletons. Time point denoted: newly diagnosed GD, antithyroid drugs for less than 3 months. Extracted RNA from PBMCs served as the source of the TCR library. The same sample was also studied in work on T cells in Graves' hyperthyroidism and ophthalmopathy.

The origin of this receptor is a woman aged 18-29 years with Graves disease. This specimen was peripheral blood mononuclear cells (PBMCs), taken at new diagnosis, from a patient treated with antithyroid drugs.

The CDR3 DNA reads TGTGCCAGCAGTCTAGAGGGGACAGGGAGCAATGAGCAGTTCTTC. Encoded protein: CASSLEGTGSNEQFF. The chain uses TRBV3-1 and TRBJ2-1; 9 nucleotides align to TRBD1. Germline-derived CDR1 and CDR2 are LGHDT and YNNKEL (reference sequence). This CDR3 contains 15 residues. The V and J ends lost 6 bases and 6 bases, in that order; junction bases with no gene match: 9.